Shown below are 6 T cell receptor beta chains from a single sample sequenced in a study of shared clonotypes between healthy human individuals. The data were produced by immunoSEQ multiplex PCR, yet TCRdb's version contains in-frame clones alone and is incomplete. The sample yields nearly 1 million clones, over 60% seen once. The material sequenced was memory CD4+ T cells sorted from blood. The subset: CD45RA-negative fraction. Source of these receptors: a man younger than 30 in good health.

The gene calls are TRBV5-1 and TRBJ2-7; no definite D call. This CDR3 has 13 residues. Germline V gene lookup returns CDR1 SGHRS and CDR2 YFSETQ. The ends were cut back, 3 bases at V and 3 bases at J, with 10 bases in the middle. Written as DNA, the CDR3 is TGCGCCAGCAGCTACCAGCTGAGCTACGAGCAGTACTTC. It translates to CASSYQLSYEQYF.

This clone was recorded a few times. The CDR3 loop reads CASSRDRDETQYF. The CDR3 DNA follows: TGCGCCAGCAGCCGGGACAGGGATGAGACCCAGTACTTC. V and J are TRBV10-1 and TRBJ2-5; 9 bases map to TRBD1. This CDR3 has 13 amino acids. CDR1 is WNHNN and CDR2 is SYGVQD in the germline V gene (reference sequence). The junction had 4 bases not matched to a gene; V was cut back by 6 bases and J by 5 bases.

V gene TRBV30 combines with J gene TRBJ1-2; D is ambiguous. Germline V gene lookup returns CDR1 GTSNPN and CDR2 SVGIG (reference sequence). This CDR3 has 13 residues. With 0 bases removed from V and 2 bases from J, the gap between germline ends came to 7 bases. Here the CDR3 reads CAWSVGENYGYTF. DNA of the CDR3: TGTGCCTGGAGTGTCGGTGAGAACTATGGCTACACCTTC.

The chain joins TRBV2 to TRBJ2-3, with 9 positions matching TRBD1. Germline CDR1 SNHLY, CDR2 FYNNEI. The CDR3 sequence is 15 residues long. J gave up 5 bases and V 6 bases, and 9 bases lay outside the gene matches. CDR3 sequence reads: CASSANLGQGDTQYF. CDR3 in DNA: TGTGCCAGCAGCGCCAACCTGGGACAGGGAGATACGCAGTATTTT. The entire variable domain, with the rest obtained from reference TRBV2 and TRBJ2-3, is as follows: EPEVTQTPSHQVTQMGQEVILRCVPISNHLYFYWYRQILGQKVEFLVSFYNNEISEKSEIFDDQFSVERPDGSNFTLKIRSTKLEDSAMYFCASSANLGQGDTQYFGPGTRLTVL.

The V call is TRBV5-1, the J call TRBJ2-1, with 8 positions matching TRBD2. The CDR3 length is 16 residues. The trim removed 2 bases at V and 2 bases at J, leaving 6 bases unmatched. Per germline, CDR1 SGHRS and CDR2 YFSETQ. As DNA, the CDR3 is TGCGCCAGCAGCTTCGTGAGCGGGAGAACCTACAATGAGCAGTTCTTC. Its protein is CASSFVSGRTYNEQFF.

The rearrangement links TRBV2 to TRBJ2-1; 9 positions match TRBD2. The germline V gene has CDR1 SNHLY and CDR2 FYNNEI. V lost 7 bases to trimming and J lost 12 bases; unmatched junction nucleotides: 13. The CDR3 covers 14 residues. This chain's CDR3 is CASTRGAGGGVQFF. DNA of the CDR3: TGTGCCAGCACAAGGGGAGCGGGAGGCGGAGTGCAGTTCTTC.